The 22 T cell receptor beta chains given below trace back to one sample, sequenced in a study of blood T cells in healthy people across ages. Sample-barcoded 5' priming and a J-beta primer mix drove a second PCR of 7 to 11 cycles. A single record per CDR3 protein comes from TCRdb applying MiXCR to the 5' RACE reads. The sample gives about 640,000 distinct CDR3 sequences, around 54% of which show up once; roughly 34% is in the top ten. The specimen was blood. These TCRs come from a man between 60 and 75 years old in good health.

This clonotype was recorded at least ten times. The chain employs TRBV7-2 and TRBJ2-1; TRBD1 aligns across 8 bases. This CDR3 spans 14 amino acids. Germline V gene data show CDR1 as SGHTA and CDR2 as FQGNSA. The V gene end was trimmed by 4 bases and the J gene end by 3 bases; junction bases not matched to a gene: 2. CDR3: CASSSRGLYNEQFF. The CDR3 coding sequence is TGTGCCAGCAGCTCCAGGGGGCTCTACAATGAGCAGTTCTTC.

The count of this clonotype is one. DNA of the CDR3: TGTGCCAGCAGCGTGCGACTAGCGGGGTACCAAGAGACCCAGTACTTC. It encodes CASSVRLAGYQETQYF. V is TRBV11-2 and J is TRBJ2-5; 11 bases fit TRBD2. J lost 0 bases, V lost 5 bases, and 5 bases had no gene match. The germline V gene has CDR1 SGHAT and CDR2 FQNNGV. The CDR3 sequence is 16 residues long.

The CDR3 spells CSASSGGAPDTQYF. The CDR3 DNA reads TGCAGTGCTAGTAGCGGGGGGGCCCCAGATACGCAGTATTTT. V usage is TRBV20-1 and J usage is TRBJ2-3; TRBD2 matches 11 bases. CDR3 length equals 14 residues. With 3 bases clipped from V and 4 bases from J, the junction kept 3 bases outside the gene matches. The V gene's germline CDR1 is DFQATT and CDR2 SNEGSKA (reference sequence).

V gene TRBV5-5 combines with J gene TRBJ1-2; 12 bases are shared with TRBD1. Unmatched junction bases numbered 9, after V lost 4 bases and J lost 5 bases. CDR3 length: 16 residues. Germline V gene lookup returns CDR1 SGHKS and CDR2 YYEKEE (reference sequence). CDR3: CASSPGTGGEGYGYTF. In DNA, the CDR3 is TGTGCCAGCAGCCCCGGGACAGGGGGCGAGGGATATGGCTACACCTTC.

V usage is TRBV5-1 and J usage is TRBJ2-3; the D is unclear. Germline assignment: CDR1 SGHRS and CDR2 YFSETQ. This CDR3 is built from 13 residues. Trimming removed 0 bases from V and 3 bases from J, with 5 bases in between. CDR3 in amino acids: CASSLVETDTQYF. The CDR3 DNA is TGCGCCAGCAGCTTGGTGGAGACAGATACGCAGTATTTT.

This clonotype has just a few counts. The rearrangement links TRBV5-1 to TRBJ2-1; 7 nucleotides agree with TRBD1. V lost 4 bases, J lost 0 bases, and 7 bases stayed unmatched. The CDR3 has 16 residues. Germline CDR1 reads SGHRS; CDR2 reads YFSETQ. The DNA of the CDR3 is TGCGCCAGCAGCCCTGGACAGGAAGGCTCCTACAATGAGCAGTTCTTC. Protein sequence: CASSPGQEGSYNEQFF.

This clonotype was observed a few times. For the CDR3, the DNA is TGTGCCAGCAGCTTTAGCGGGGGAGCGAACACCGGGGAGCTGTTTTTT. Amino acids: CASSFSGGANTGELFF. The rearrangement uses TRBV7-2 and TRBJ2-2; TRBD2 agrees at 9 bases. CDR1 and CDR2 from the germline V gene are SGHTA and FQGNSA. The CDR3 has 16 residues. J lost 0 bases, V lost 3 bases, and 2 bases had no gene match. Full variable domain (missing parts from reference TRBV7-2 and TRBJ2-2): GAGVSQSPSNKVTEKGKDVELRCDPISGHTALYWYRQSLGQGLEFLIYFQGNSAPDKSGLPSDRFSAERTGGSVSTLTIQRTQQEDSAVYLCASSFSGGANTGELFFGEGSRLTVL.

The CDR3 loop is CATSVAETQYF. DNA for the CDR3: TGTGCCACCAGTGTCGCAGAGACCCAGTACTTC. V is TRBV24-1 and J is TRBJ2-5; D unresolved. V gave up 5 bases and J gave up 4 bases, with 4 bases separating them. This CDR3 has 11 amino acids. The germline gives CDR1 KGHDR, CDR2 SFDVKD.

The gene calls are TRBV29-1 and TRBJ2-1, with 9 bases matching TRBD1. Germline V gives CDR1 SQVTM, CDR2 ANQGSEA. Trimming cost V 4 bases and J 9 bases; bases outside gene matches: 7. The CDR3 totals 13 residues. CDR3 in amino acids: CSVGGQGIGEQFF. CDR3 sequence (DNA): TGCAGCGTTGGAGGACAGGGGATTGGTGAGCAGTTCTTC.

This chain connects TRBV29-1 to TRBJ1-5; TRBD1 agrees at 9 bases. The CDR3 is 14 amino acids. The V gene's germline CDR1 is SQVTM and CDR2 ANQGSEA. The V segment lost 6 bases and the J segment 5 bases; nucleotides outside the gene matches: 8. CDR3 coding DNA: TGCAGCGTCGCTGACAGGGGGGGTGATCAGCCCCAGCATTTT. Protein sequence: CSVADRGGDQPQHF.

The J gene is TRBJ1-1, the V gene TRBV27; 7 bases align to TRBD1. The CDR3 length is 16 residues. Germline V gene sequence: CDR1 MNHEY, CDR2 SMNVEV (reference sequence). V shed 5 bases and J 1 base; nucleotides not matched to a gene: 10. The CDR3 DNA follows: TGTGCCAGCAGTAAAGGGGTGGACAGGCCGAACACTGAAGCTTTCTTT. The encoded protein is CASSKGVDRPNTEAFF.

This clonotype turned up a few times. The chain links TRBV29-1 to TRBJ2-3, with TRBD2 matching over 7 bases. V was pared by 7 bases and J by 8 bases, with 9 bases of the junction left unmatched. CDR1 and CDR2 from the germline V gene are SQVTM and ANQGSEA. CDR3 length: 12 residues. CDR3 sequence (DNA): TGCAGCGCCCGGACTAGTATTGGTACGCAGTATTTT. It encodes CSARTSIGTQYF.

This clonotype was counted a few times. V is TRBV4-1 and J is TRBJ2-5; 7 bases line up with TRBD2. This CDR3 comprises 16 residues. Trimming took 0 bases from V and 0 from J; bases not matched to a gene: 4. The germline gives CDR1 MGHRA, CDR2 YSYEKL. The chain's CDR3 is CASSQDGGGDQETQYF. The DNA of the CDR3 is TGCGCCAGCAGCCAAGATGGCGGGGGTGACCAAGAGACCCAGTACTTC.

This clonotype was seen ten or more times. The chain links TRBV3-1 to TRBJ2-2, with D tentatively TRBD2 (6 bases). The CDR3 covers 14 residues. Germline CDR1 and CDR2: LGHDT and YNNKEL (reference sequence). V was cut by 8 bases and J by 0 bases, with 10 bases left in between. In DNA form, the CDR3 reads TGTGCCAGCGCCCGGGAGACGAACACCGGGGAGCTGTTTTTT. Translation gives CASARETNTGELFF. The full variable domain, with the rest looked up from reference TRBV3-1 and TRBJ2-2, is DTAVSQTPKYLVTQMGNDKSIKCEQNLGHDTMYWYKQDSKKFLKIMFSYNNKELIINETVPNRFSPKSPDKAHLNLHINSLELGDSAVYFCASARETNTGELFFGEGSRLTVL.

This clonotype has only a few counts. A much bigger clone sits one base away, suggesting this may be a read error. The rearrangement joins TRBV20-1 to TRBJ2-5, with a tentative D call TRBD2 (6 bases). CDR3 length: 16 residues. The V and J ends lost 5 bases and 11 bases respectively, with 30 bases between them. Germline V gene sequence: CDR1 DFQATT, CDR2 SNEGSKA (reference sequence). Written as DNA, the CDR3 is TGCAGTGCTGAGGGCCTTGGGGGGATACCCTACAATGAGCAGTACTTC. Translation: CSAEGLGGIPYNEQYF.

Details on this clonotype: Sequence at one end of the junction differs from germline and may be a read error. The chain couples TRBV6-5 to TRBJ1-5; D gene ambiguous. This CDR3 has 13 residues. CDR1 and CDR2 (germline): MNHEY, SVGAGI. CDR3 sequence (DNA): TGTGCCAGCAGCTACTCCGGGGATCAGCCCCAGCATTTT. This codes for CASSYSGDQPQHF.

To note about this clonotype: A much larger clone lies one base from this, so it may be a read error. The chain employs TRBV12-3 or TRBV12-4 and TRBJ2-7; the D gene could be TRBD1 or TRBD2 (6 bases each). With 7 bases removed from V and 7 bases from J, the gap between germline ends came to 20 bases. This CDR3 spans 14 amino acids. The CDR3 DNA reads as TGTGCCAGCACTCAAAGCTGGGGGGCCAATGAGCAGTACTTC. Translating gives CASTQSWGANEQYF.

V usage is TRBV12-3 or TRBV12-4 and J usage is TRBJ1-2; D possibly corresponds to TRBD1 (5 bases). CDR3 length equals 13 residues. V was pared by 6 bases and J by 0 bases, with 8 bases between. The CDR3 nucleotides are TGTGCCAGCAGCTCGGGACCTAACTATGGCTACACCTTC. Encoded protein: CASSSGPNYGYTF.

V gene TRBV27 combines with J gene TRBJ1-4, with D hard to call. Germline V lookup: CDR1 MNHEY, CDR2 SMNVEV (reference sequence). This CDR3 has 16 residues. V was shortened by 3 bases and J by 0 bases, with 11 bases between the two germline ends. The CDR3 DNA reads as TGTGCCAGCAGTTTTGGTGCCAGATCAACTAATGAAAAACTGTTTTTT. As protein: CASSFGARSTNEKLFF.

Comments on this clonotype: It may be a read error: a sequence one base away is much more abundant. V gene TRBV9 combines with J gene TRBJ1-2; D uncertain. The CDR3 is made up of 14 amino acids. The V end was cut by 0 bases, the J end by 8 bases, with 14 bases between. The germline V gene has CDR1 SGDLS and CDR2 YYNGEE. The CDR3 DNA reads TGTGCCAGCAGCGTAGCTACGGCAGCACGGGGCTACACCTTC. Its translation: CASSVATAARGYTF.

This clonotype has ten or more counts. The chain uses TRBV7-2 and TRBJ2-5, with TRBD1 identical over 8 bases. Germline V gene sequence: CDR1 SGHTA, CDR2 FQGNSA. The V gene end was trimmed by 3 bases and the J gene end by 11 bases; junction bases not matched to a gene: 8. The CDR3 contains 13 residues. This CDR3 is CASSFGTGEEQYF. CDR3 nucleotides: TGTGCCAGCAGCTTCGGGACAGGAGAAGAGCAGTACTTC.

This clonotype turned up a few times. The V and J genes are TRBV5-6 and TRBJ2-5; 11 bases are a match to TRBD2. The V segment lost 3 bases and the J segment 3 bases; nucleotides outside the gene matches: 7. Germline CDR1 SGHDT, CDR2 YYEEEE. CDR3 length: 16 residues. The CDR3 DNA reads as TGTGCCAGCAGCTCCTTTTCGACTAGCGGGGAAGAGACCCAGTACTTC. Translated: CASSSFSTSGEETQYF.